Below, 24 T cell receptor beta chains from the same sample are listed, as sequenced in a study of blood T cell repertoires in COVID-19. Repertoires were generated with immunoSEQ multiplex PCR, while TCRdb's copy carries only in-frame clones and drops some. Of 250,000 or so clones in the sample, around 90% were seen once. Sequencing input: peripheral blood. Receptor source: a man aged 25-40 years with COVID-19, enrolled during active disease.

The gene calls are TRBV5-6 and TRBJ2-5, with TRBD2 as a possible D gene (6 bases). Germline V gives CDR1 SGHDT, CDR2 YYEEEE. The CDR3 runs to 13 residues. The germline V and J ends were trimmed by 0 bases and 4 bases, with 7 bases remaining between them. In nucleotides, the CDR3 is TGTGCCAGCAGCTTGGGGGGAGGAGAGACCCAGTACTTC. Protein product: CASSLGGGETQYF.

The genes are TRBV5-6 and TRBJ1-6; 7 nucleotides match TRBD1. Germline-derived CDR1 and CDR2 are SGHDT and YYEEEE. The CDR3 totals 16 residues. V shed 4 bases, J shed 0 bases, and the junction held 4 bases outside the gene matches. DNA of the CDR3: TGTGCCAGCAGCCTTGACAGGGACTCCTATAATTCACCCCTCCACTTT. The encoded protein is CASSLDRDSYNSPLHF.

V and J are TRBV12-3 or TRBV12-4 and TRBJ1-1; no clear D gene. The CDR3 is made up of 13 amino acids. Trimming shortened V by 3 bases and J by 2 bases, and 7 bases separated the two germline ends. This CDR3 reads CASSFLSNTEAFF. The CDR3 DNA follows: TGTGCCAGCAGTTTCTTGAGTAACACTGAAGCTTTCTTT.

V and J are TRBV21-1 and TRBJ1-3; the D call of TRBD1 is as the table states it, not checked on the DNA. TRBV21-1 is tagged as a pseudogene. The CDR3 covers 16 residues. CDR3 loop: CASSTHLTGSGNTIYF. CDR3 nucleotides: TGTGCCAGCAGCACCCATTTGACAGGCTCTGGAAACACCATATATTTT.

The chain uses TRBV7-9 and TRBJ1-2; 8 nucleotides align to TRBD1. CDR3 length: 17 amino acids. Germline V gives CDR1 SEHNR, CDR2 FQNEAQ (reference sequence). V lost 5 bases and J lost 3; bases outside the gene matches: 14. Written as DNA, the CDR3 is TGTGCCAGCAGCCCGTCAGGACAGGGCGTACGGGACTATGGCTACACCTTC. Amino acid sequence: CASSPSGQGVRDYGYTF.

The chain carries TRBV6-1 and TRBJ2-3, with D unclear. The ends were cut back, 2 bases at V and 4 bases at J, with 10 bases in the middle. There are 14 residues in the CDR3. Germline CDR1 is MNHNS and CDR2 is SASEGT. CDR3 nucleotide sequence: TGTGCCAGCAGTGAAATCCGGGTTCCAGATACGCAGTATTTT. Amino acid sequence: CASSEIRVPDTQYF.

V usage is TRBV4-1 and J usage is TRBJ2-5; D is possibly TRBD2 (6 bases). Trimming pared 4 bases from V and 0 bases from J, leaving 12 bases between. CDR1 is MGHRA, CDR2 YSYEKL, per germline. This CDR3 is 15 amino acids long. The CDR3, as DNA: TGCGCCAGCAGCCCCGGGGGATTGTACCAAGAGACCCAGTACTTC. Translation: CASSPGGLYQETQYF.

The CDR3 loop reads CASSQGQGPEQFF. The CDR3 DNA sequence: TGTGCCAGCTCACAAGGACAGGGCCCTGAGCAGTTCTTC. This chain uses TRBV18 with TRBJ2-1, with TRBD1 matching 8 bases. With V trimmed by 4 bases and J by 9 bases, 5 bases remained unmatched. CDR1 is KGHSH, CDR2 LQKENI, per germline. The CDR3 length is 13 residues.

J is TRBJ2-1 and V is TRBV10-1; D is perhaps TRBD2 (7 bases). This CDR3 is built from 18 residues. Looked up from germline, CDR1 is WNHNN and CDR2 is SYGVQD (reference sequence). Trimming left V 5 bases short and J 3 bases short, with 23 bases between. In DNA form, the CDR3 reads TGCGCCAGCAGTCCTCGATCGGGTGCGGGGGCCTACTACAATGAGCAGTTCTTC. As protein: CASSPRSGAGAYYNEQFF.

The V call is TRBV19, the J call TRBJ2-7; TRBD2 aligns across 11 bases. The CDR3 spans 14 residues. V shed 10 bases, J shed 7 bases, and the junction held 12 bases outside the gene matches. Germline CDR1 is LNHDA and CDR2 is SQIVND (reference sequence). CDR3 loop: CATSLAGGRREQYF. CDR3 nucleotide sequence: TGTGCCACTTCTCTAGCGGGGGGCCGACGGGAGCAGTACTTC.

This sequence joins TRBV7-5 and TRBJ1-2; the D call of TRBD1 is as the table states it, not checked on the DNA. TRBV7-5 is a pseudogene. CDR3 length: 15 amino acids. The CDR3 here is CVRSFRGQGLYGYTF. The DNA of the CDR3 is TGTGTCAGAAGCTTCCGGGGACAGGGACTCTATGGCTACACCTTC.

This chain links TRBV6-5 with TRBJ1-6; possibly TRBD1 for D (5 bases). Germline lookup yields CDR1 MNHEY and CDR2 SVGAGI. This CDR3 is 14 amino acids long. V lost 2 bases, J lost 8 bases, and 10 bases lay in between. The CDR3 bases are TGTGCCAGCAGTTACAGGGGATTCGATTCACCCCTCCACTTT. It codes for CASSYRGFDSPLHF.

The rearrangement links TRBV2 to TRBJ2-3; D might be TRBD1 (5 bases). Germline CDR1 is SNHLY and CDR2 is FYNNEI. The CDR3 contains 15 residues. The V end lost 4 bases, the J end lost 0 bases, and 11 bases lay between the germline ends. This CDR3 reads CASSVRQTSTDTQYF. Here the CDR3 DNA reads TGTGCCAGCAGTGTTCGACAGACTAGCACAGATACGCAGTATTTT.

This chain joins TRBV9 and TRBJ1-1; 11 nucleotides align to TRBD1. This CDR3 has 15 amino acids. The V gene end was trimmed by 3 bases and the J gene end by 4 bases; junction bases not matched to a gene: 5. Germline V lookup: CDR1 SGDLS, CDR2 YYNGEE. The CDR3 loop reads CASSGRGTGGTEAFF. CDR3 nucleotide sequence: TGTGCCAGCAGCGGCCGAGGGACAGGGGGCACTGAAGCTTTCTTT.

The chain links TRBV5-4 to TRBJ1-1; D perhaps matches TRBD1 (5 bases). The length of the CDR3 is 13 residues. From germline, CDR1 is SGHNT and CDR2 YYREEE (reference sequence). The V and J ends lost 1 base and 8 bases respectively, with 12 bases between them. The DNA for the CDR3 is TGTGCCAGCAGCTTGCAGGGTTCCTCCGAAGCTTTCTTT. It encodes CASSLQGSSEAFF.

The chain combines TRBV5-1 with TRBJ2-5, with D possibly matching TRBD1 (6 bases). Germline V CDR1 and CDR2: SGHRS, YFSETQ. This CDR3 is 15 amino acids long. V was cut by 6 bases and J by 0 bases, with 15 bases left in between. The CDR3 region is CASIPLGGYQETQYF. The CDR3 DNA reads TGCGCCAGCATTCCACTAGGGGGATACCAAGAGACCCAGTACTTC.

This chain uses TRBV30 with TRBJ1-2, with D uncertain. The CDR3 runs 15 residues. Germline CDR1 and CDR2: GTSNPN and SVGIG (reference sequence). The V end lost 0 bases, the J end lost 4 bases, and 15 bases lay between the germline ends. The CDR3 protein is CAWSVGLSGVYGYTF. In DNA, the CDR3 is TGTGCCTGGAGTGTAGGTCTGAGTGGAGTCTATGGCTACACCTTC.

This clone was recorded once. The CDR3 sequence: CASSTSGPTNEKLFF. In nucleotides, the CDR3 is TGTGCCAGCAGTACCTCGGGTCCCACTAATGAAAAACTGTTTTTT. The chain links TRBV27 to TRBJ1-4; D gene ambiguous. Trimming removed 5 bases from V and 2 bases from J, with 12 bases in between. Germline loops: CDR1 MNHEY, CDR2 SMNVEV (reference sequence). CDR3 length: 15 amino acids.

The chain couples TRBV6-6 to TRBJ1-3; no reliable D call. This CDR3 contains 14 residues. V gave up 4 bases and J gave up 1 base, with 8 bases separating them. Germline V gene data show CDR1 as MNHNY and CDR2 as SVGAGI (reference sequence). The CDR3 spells CASSSDISGNTIYF. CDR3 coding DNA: TGTGCCAGCAGTTCCGACATATCTGGAAACACCATATATTTT.

CDR3 DNA: TGTGCTAGTGGTCCAGGGACAGGGAGCACAGATACGCAGTATTTT. The encoded protein is CASGPGTGSTDTQYF. V and J are TRBV12-5 and TRBJ2-3; 9 bases align to TRBD1. Trimming took 5 bases from V and 0 from J; bases not matched to a gene: 3. The V gene's germline CDR1 is LGHNT and CDR2 FRNRAP. This CDR3 comprises 15 residues.

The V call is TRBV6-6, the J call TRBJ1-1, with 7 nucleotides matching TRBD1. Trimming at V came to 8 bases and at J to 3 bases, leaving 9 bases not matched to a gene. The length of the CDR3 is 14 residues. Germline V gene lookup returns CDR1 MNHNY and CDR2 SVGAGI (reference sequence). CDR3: CASYKGTEDTEAFF. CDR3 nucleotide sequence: TGTGCCAGCTACAAGGGGACAGAGGACACTGAAGCTTTCTTT.

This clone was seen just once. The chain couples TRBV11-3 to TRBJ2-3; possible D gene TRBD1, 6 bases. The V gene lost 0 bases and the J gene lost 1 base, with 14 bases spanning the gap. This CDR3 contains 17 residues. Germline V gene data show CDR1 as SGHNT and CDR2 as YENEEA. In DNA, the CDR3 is TGTGCCAGCAGCTTAGATCTTGTGGGGGCTGGCACAGATACGCAGTATTTT. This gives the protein CASSLDLVGAGTDTQYF.

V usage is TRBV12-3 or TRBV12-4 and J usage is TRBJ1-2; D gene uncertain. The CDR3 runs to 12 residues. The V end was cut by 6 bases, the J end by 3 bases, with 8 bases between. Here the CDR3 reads CASRLVDYGYTF. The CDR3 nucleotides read TGTGCCAGCAGGCTAGTAGACTATGGCTACACCTTC.

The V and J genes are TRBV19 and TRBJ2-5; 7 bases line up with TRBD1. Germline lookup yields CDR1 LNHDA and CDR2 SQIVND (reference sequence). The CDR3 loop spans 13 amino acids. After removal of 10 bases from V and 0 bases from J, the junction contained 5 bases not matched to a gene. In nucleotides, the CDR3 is TGTGCCACGTCGACAGGGTACCAAGAGACCCAGTACTTC. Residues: CATSTGYQETQYF.